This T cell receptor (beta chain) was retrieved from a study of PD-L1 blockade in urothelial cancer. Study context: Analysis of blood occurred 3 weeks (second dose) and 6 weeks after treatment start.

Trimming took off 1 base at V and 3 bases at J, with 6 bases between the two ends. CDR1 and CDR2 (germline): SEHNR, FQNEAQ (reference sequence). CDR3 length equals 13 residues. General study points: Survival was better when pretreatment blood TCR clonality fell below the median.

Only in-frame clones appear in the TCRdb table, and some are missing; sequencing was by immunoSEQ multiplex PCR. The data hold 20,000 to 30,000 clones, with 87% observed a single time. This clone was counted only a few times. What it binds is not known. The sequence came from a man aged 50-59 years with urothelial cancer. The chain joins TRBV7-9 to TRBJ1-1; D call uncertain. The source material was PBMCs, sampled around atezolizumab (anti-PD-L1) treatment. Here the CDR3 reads CASSLVSYTEAFF. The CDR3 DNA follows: TGTGCCAGCAGCTTAGTGTCCTACACTGAAGCTTTCTTT.